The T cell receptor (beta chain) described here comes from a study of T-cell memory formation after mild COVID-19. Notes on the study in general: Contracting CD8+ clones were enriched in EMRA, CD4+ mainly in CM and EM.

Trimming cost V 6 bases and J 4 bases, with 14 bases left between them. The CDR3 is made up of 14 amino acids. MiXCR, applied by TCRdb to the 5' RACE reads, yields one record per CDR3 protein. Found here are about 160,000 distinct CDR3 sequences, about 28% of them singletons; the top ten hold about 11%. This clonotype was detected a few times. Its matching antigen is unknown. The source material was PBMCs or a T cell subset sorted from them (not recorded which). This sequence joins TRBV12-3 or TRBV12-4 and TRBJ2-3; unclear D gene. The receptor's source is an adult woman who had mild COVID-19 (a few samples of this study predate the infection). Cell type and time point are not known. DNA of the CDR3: TGTGCCAGCAGCCGCTACACGGCAGCAGATACGCAGTATTTT. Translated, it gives CASSRYTAADTQYF.